Sequencing of this T cell receptor beta chain was carried out in a study of T cells expressing NK-cell markers. About the study: Within the sequenced cohort of eight donors, seven exhibited HCMV seropositivity and one was seronegative. General observations from the study: It remained uncertain whether the expanded NKG2C+ T cell clones were specific for HCMV antigens.

TCRdb re-called the 5' RACE reads and shows each CDR3 protein once, DNA omitted. This table lists roughly 350,000 distinct CDR3 sequences. A remark on this clonotype: Its cognate antigen is unknown.

Sequenced input: blood T cells: a sorted CD56 or NKG2C T cell subset, CD4+ or CD8+ T cells, or bulk PBMC T cells (not recorded which). The clonotype comes from a man between 18 and 69 years old in good health.

The CDR3: CASSQDEERGFSYNEQFF. The J gene is TRBJ2-1, the V gene TRBV4-1; TCRdb indicates TRBD2, and absent DNA this call remains unverified. The germline V gene encodes CDR1 MGHRA and CDR2 YSYEKL. The CDR3 runs 18 residues.